This passage covers 12 T cell receptor beta chains from one sample sequenced in a study of CD8+ T cells in alopecia areata. As for treatment: oral pan-JAK inhibitor, 5-10 mg twice daily. RNA was extracted and reverse transcribed into cDNA as the sequencing template. Some clones are missing from TCRdb's copy, which holds only in-frame ones; the method was immunoSEQ multiplex PCR. The sample lists roughly 230,000 clones, approximately 45% occurring once. Source: CD4+ T cells sorted from blood, taken around week 36, from a patient treated with tofacitinib. The receptors derive from a human donor with alopecia areata.

The rearrangement links TRBV7-9 to TRBJ2-7, with D possibly being TRBD1 (5 bases). The V gene lost 2 bases and the J gene lost 6 bases, with 14 bases spanning the gap. There are 14 residues in the CDR3. Per germline, CDR1 SEHNR and CDR2 FQNEAQ (reference sequence). CDR3 region: CASSLNQGGFEQYF. CDR3 nucleotides: TGTGCCAGCAGCTTAAATCAGGGCGGTTTCGAGCAGTACTTC.

Written as DNA, the CDR3 is TGCAGCGTATTTACAGGGTCAGGTGACTGGGGCAATCAGCCCCAGCATTTT. Translated: CSVFTGSGDWGNQPQHF. The genes are TRBV29-1 and TRBJ1-5; TRBD1 is a possible D gene (6 bases). Germline V gene data show CDR1 as SQVTM and CDR2 as ANQGSEA. The CDR3 covers 17 residues. Trimming shortened V by 6 bases and J by 2 bases, and 23 bases separated the two germline ends.

This chain uses TRBV27 with TRBJ1-1, with no clear D. CDR1 MNHEY and CDR2 SMNVEV come from the germline V gene (reference sequence). This CDR3 comprises 17 residues. V was trimmed by 4 bases and J by 4 bases, leaving 22 bases between them. The CDR3 region is CASSSQKGPRVGTEAFF. The CDR3 DNA is TGTGCCAGCAGTTCGCAAAAAGGCCCTAGAGTTGGCACTGAAGCTTTCTTT.

The chain couples TRBV29-1 to TRBJ2-1, with 8 bases matching TRBD1. CDR1 is SQVTM, CDR2 ANQGSEA, per germline. The CDR3 length is 12 residues. V was pared by 0 bases and J by 11 bases, with 3 bases of the junction left unmatched. The CDR3 reads CSVEEQGDQQFF. In nucleotides, the CDR3 is TGCAGCGTTGAAGAACAGGGGGATCAGCAGTTCTTC.

This clone was observed a few times. The rearrangement joins TRBV28 to TRBJ2-7; 10 bases match TRBD2. The CDR3 is 15 amino acids. The ends lost 6 bases at V and 5 bases at J; junction bases unmatched: 10. Germline loops: CDR1 MDHEN, CDR2 SYDVKM. The CDR3 spells CASRATGTSADEQYF. In DNA form, the CDR3 reads TGTGCCAGCAGAGCCACCGGGACTAGCGCGGACGAGCAGTACTTC.

This clone was detected many times. The chain employs TRBV28 and TRBJ1-4; D uncertain. V dropped 4 bases and J dropped 0 bases, with 9 bases sitting between them. Germline CDR1 and CDR2: MDHEN and SYDVKM. This CDR3 has 15 residues. CDR3 coding DNA: TGTGCCAGCAGTTCTCCATATACAACTAATGAAAAACTGTTTTTT. The encoded protein is CASSSPYTTNEKLFF.

The chain couples TRBV4-1 to TRBJ2-1; TRBD2 aligns across 13 bases. The CDR3 totals 15 residues. Trimming cost V 4 bases and J 6 bases; bases outside gene matches: 3. Germline loops: CDR1 MGHRA, CDR2 YSYEKL. This chain's CDR3 is CASSLRLAGGNEQFF. CDR3 DNA sequence: TGCGCCAGCAGCCTCAGACTAGCGGGAGGCAATGAGCAGTTCTTC.

V and J are TRBV29-1 and TRBJ2-7, with TRBD1 as a possible D gene (5 bases). Germline values: CDR1 SQVTM, CDR2 ANQGSEA. The CDR3 sequence is 12 residues long. Trimming shortened V by 7 bases and J by 2 bases, and 12 bases separated the two germline ends. CDR3 region: CSGLDRAYEQYF. In nucleotides, the CDR3 is TGCAGCGGCCTAGACAGAGCCTACGAGCAGTACTTC.

This clone has more than one count but fewer than ten. The V gene is TRBV28, the J gene TRBJ2-4; the match to TRBD2 covers 11 bases. V shed 4 bases, J shed 6 bases, and the junction held 11 bases outside the gene matches. The length of the CDR3 is 17 residues. Germline CDR1 is MDHEN and CDR2 is SYDVKM. The CDR3 spells CASSSITSGSSGNIQYF. The CDR3 DNA reads as TGTGCCAGCAGTTCGATTACTAGCGGGAGTTCCGGAAACATTCAGTACTTC.

This chain joins TRBV5-1 and TRBJ2-1; D perhaps matches TRBD2 (7 bases). With 0 bases removed from V and 9 bases from J, the gap between germline ends came to 13 bases. Germline CDR1 and CDR2: SGHRS and YFSETQ. The CDR3 is made up of 14 amino acids. The CDR3: CASSLVRGAGEQFF. As DNA, the CDR3 is TGCGCCAGCAGCTTGGTTCGGGGGGCCGGTGAGCAGTTCTTC.

This chain joins TRBV7-8 and TRBJ2-1; D perhaps matches TRBD2 (6 bases). The germline V gene encodes CDR1 SGHVS and CDR2 FQNEAQ. Between the trimmed V and J ends, which lost 6 bases and 4 bases, there was a span of 31 bases. The length of the CDR3 is 20 residues. CDR3 nucleotide sequence: TGTGCCAGCAGTTTGCAAATTGGGACGATACCTAGCGTAGGTTACAATGAGCAGTTCTTC. This translates into CASSLQIGTIPSVGYNEQFF.

The CDR3 spells CASSGEETQYF. Here the CDR3 DNA reads TGTGCCAGCAGTGGGGAGGAGACCCAGTACTTC. The chain joins TRBV25-1 to TRBJ2-5; the D gene is possibly TRBD2 (5 bases). The germline V gene has CDR1 MGHDK and CDR2 SYGVNS. Trimming left V 4 bases short and J 5 bases short, with 5 bases between. The CDR3 runs 11 residues.